Given below is one T cell receptor (beta chain) in context. Germline V gene data show CDR1 as SGDLS and CDR2 as YYNGEE. V gave up 3 bases and J gave up 3 bases; unmatched junction bases: 4. The CDR3 has 15 amino acids. These data come from a study of blood T cell repertoires in COVID-19. Study as a whole: COVID-19 samples, acute and convalescent, were from the United States, Italy and Spain. T cells, B-cell-depleted T cells, or PBMCs supplied cDNA or gDNA.

Seattle patients were enrolled while actively infected and followed longitudinally. In the original processing: Amplification of reference gene primers was used by the study to estimate nucleated cell counts. Measured with immunoSEQ multiplex PCR; TCRdb has only the in-frame clones, and not every one. The V and J calls and clone size come from that table; D and trimming were worked out from the DNA. The sample has roughly 160,000 clones, 85% to 90% seen once. The TCR originated in a woman in her 70s with COVID-19, enrolled during active disease. The chain links TRBV9 to TRBJ1-4; 8 bases line up with TRBD1. The specimen sequenced was peripheral blood. The CDR3 coding sequence is TGTGCCAGCAGCGGACAGGGGATGTCTAATGAAAAACTGTTTTTT. It translates to CASSGQGMSNEKLFF.